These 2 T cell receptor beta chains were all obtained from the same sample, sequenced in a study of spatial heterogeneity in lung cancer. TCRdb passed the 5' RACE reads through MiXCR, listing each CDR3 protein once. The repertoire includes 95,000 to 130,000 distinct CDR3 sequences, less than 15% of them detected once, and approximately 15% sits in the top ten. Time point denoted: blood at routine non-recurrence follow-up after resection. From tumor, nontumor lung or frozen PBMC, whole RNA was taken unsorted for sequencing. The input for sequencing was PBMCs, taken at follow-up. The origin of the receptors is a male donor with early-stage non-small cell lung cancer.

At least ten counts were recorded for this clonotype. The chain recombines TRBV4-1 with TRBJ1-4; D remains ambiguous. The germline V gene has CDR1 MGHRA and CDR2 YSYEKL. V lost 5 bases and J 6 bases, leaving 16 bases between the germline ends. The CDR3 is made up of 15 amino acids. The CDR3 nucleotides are TGCGCCAGCAGCTACCAATTTGGGTCGGATGAAAAACTGTTTTTT. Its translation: CASSYQFGSDEKLFF.

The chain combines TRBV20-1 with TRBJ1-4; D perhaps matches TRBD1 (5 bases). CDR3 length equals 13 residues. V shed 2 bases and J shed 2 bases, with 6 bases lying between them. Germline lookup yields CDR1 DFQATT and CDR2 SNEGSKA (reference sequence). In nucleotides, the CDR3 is TGCAGTGCTAGACAGGGCACTAATGAAAAACTGTTTTTT. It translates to CSARQGTNEKLFF.